This T cell receptor beta chain was documented in a study of PD-L1 blockade in urothelial cancer. Study summary: Patients began atezolizumab, 1,200 mg intravenously every 3 weeks, in the mid-2010s. About 85% of the roughly 30 patients were males with bladder-origin urothelial cancer. Blood underwent analysis 3 weeks (second dose) and 6 weeks after treatment began. T cell content in blood samples showed a median of 141,255.

Sample time point: peripheral blood 6 weeks after treatment start. Clones were read by immunoSEQ multiplex PCR, and TCRdb kept only the in-frame ones, dropping some. The sample carries 40,000 or so clones, roughly four fifths recorded once. CDR1 is MDHEN and CDR2 is SYDVKM in the germline V gene. The CDR3 sequence is 16 residues long. Trimming shortened V by 4 bases and J by 4 bases, and 17 bases separated the two germline ends. The chain carries TRBV28 and TRBJ1-3; D is undetermined. The clonotype originates from a man aged 60 to 75 with urothelial cancer. The sample was PBMCs, taken around atezolizumab (anti-PD-L1) treatment. The CDR3 is CASSSQAVRSGNTIYF. The CDR3 DNA follows: TGTGCCAGCAGTTCTCAAGCGGTTCGGTCCGGAAACACCATATATTTT.